This TCR beta chain originates from a study of technical replicates of blood from several donors. TCRdb's copy holds only in-frame clones and misses some; the assay was immunoSEQ multiplex PCR. The sample has around 81,000 clones, under 97% seen once. Germline CDR1 and CDR2: SGHNT and YYREEE (reference sequence). The CDR3 totals 15 residues. V lost 0 bases, J lost 2 bases, and 12 bases lay in between. V gene TRBV5-4 combines with J gene TRBJ2-7; D possibly corresponds to TRBD1 (7 bases). The clonotype was recovered from a human donor in good health. The sample consisted of T cells isolated from PBMCs. The CDR3 DNA reads as TGTGCCAGCAGCTTGGAGACAGGGAGGACCTACGAGCAGTACTTC. Its translation: CASSLETGRTYEQYF.